This TCR beta chain originates from a study of blood T cell repertoires in COVID-19. The repertoire was sequenced with immunoSEQ multiplex PCR; TCRdb's copy has only in-frame clones and lacks some. The sample includes under 25,000 clones, roughly 85% of them seen just once. CDR1 is SQVTM, CDR2 ANQGSEA, per germline. V was pared by 7 bases and J by 6 bases, with 9 bases of the junction left unmatched. The CDR3 has 14 amino acids. Sequenced material: peripheral blood. The rearrangement links TRBV29-1 to TRBJ2-1; TRBD1 matches 10 bases. This clonotype was obtained from a human donor with active COVID-19. The donor label of this sample is uncertain. The CDR3 protein is CSAFRTGGFNEQFF. The CDR3 region has the DNA TGCAGCGCTTTTCGGACAGGGGGGTTCAATGAGCAGTTCTTC.